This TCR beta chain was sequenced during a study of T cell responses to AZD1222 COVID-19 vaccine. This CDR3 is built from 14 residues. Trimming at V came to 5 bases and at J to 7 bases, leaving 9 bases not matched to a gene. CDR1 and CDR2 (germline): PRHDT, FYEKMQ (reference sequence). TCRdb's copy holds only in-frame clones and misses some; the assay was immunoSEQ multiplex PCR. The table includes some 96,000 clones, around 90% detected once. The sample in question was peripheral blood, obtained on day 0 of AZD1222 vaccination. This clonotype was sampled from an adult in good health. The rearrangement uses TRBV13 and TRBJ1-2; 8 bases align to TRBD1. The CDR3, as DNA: TGTGCCAGCAGCGAGACACAGGGGGAGAGTGGCTACACCTTC. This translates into CASSETQGESGYTF.